The present T cell receptor beta chain was sequenced within a study of cytomegalovirus exposure and HLA in healthy donors. PCR used 60 Vbeta primers and 13 Jbeta primers. Assay used: immunoSEQ multiplex PCR; TCRdb lists only in-frame clones, some missing. The repertoire has about 160,000 clones, about 82% of them found once; the top ten carry about 2.4%. The germline V gene encodes CDR1 SGHNT and CDR2 YYREEE (reference sequence). The CDR3 spans 17 residues. With 4 bases clipped from V and 5 bases from J, the junction kept 11 bases outside the gene matches. The chain links TRBV5-4 to TRBJ2-3, with 12 nucleotides matching TRBD2. The receptor's source is a male donor in good health and CMV-seronegative. Sequencing was done on a sample of PBMCs. The DNA for the CDR3 is TGTGCCAGCAGCCCTGCTTCTAGCGGGAGGGCCGGAGATACGCAGTATTTT. Protein: CASSPASSGRAGDTQYF.